The 10 T cell receptor beta chains below come from one sample, sequenced in a study of shared clonotypes between healthy human individuals. CD45RO-negative, CCR7-positively selected cells formed the naive CD8 fraction, excluding terminally differentiated effector memory CD45RA+ cells. This table comes from immunoSEQ multiplex PCR, and its TCRdb copy is limited to in-frame clones, with some not included. The sample contains about 2 million clones, about 95% of which appear only once. Sequenced sample: naive CD8+ T cells sorted from blood. All receptors derive from a man aged 18 to 30 in good health.

This clone occurred once. Other DNA sequences in this sample translate to the same CDR3. V is TRBV27 and J is TRBJ2-2; D uncertain. The ends were cut back, 2 bases at V and 6 bases at J, with 4 bases in the middle. CDR3 length: 12 amino acids. Germline values: CDR1 MNHEY, CDR2 SMNVEV (reference sequence). As DNA, the CDR3 is TGTGCCAGCAGTTTACTTGCCGGGGAGCTGTTTTTT. It translates to CASSLLAGELFF.

The chain links TRBV6-5 to TRBJ1-1; possible D gene TRBD1, 5 bases. V lost 7 bases and J lost 3, with 15 bases in between. The CDR3 runs 14 residues. In germline, CDR1 is MNHEY, CDR2 SVGAGI. The CDR3 nucleotides read TGTGCCAGCAACCCCGTCTCGGGGGACACTGAAGCTTTCTTT. It is translated as CASNPVSGDTEAFF.

The rearrangement uses TRBV5-8 and TRBJ1-6; D remains unclear. V gave up 0 bases and J gave up 0 bases, with 7 bases separating them. This CDR3 comprises 16 residues. The germline V gene has CDR1 SGHTS and CDR2 YDEGEE. CDR3: CASSLGASSYNSPLHF. CDR3 sequence (DNA): TGTGCCAGCAGCTTGGGCGCCAGCTCCTATAATTCACCCCTCCACTTT.

The rearrangement joins TRBV13 to TRBJ2-7; tentatively, D is TRBD1 (7 bases). Germline CDR1 reads PRHDT; CDR2 reads FYEKMQ (reference sequence). Trimming left V 5 bases short and J 2 bases short, with 19 bases between. The CDR3 extends over 16 amino acids. The CDR3 region is CASSPGAAGGTYEQYF. The DNA of the CDR3 is TGTGCCAGCAGCCCGGGGGCGGCAGGGGGGACCTACGAGCAGTACTTC.

The genes are TRBV6-5 and TRBJ1-4, with D possibly being TRBD1 (5 bases). The CDR3 has 16 residues. Germline V gene sequence: CDR1 MNHEY, CDR2 SVGAGI. V gave up 2 bases and J gave up 7 bases, with 17 bases separating them. This CDR3 is CASSYAYTPGGEKLFF. CDR3 DNA sequence: TGTGCCAGCAGTTACGCATATACTCCTGGGGGTGAAAAACTGTTTTTT.

This sequence joins TRBV4-3 and TRBJ1-2; D is possibly TRBD1 (5 bases). The V gene lost 5 bases and the J gene lost 8 bases, with 18 bases spanning the gap. CDR3 length: 14 residues. Germline CDR1 LGHNA, CDR2 YSLEER. The CDR3 coding sequence is TGCGCCAGCAGCACCACAGGTTCATCTAGGGGCTACACCTTC. It yields the protein CASSTTGSSRGYTF.

Here the CDR3 DNA reads TGTGCCAGTAGTGAGCGGAGTCTAGAGACCCAGTACTTC. This codes for CASSERSLETQYF. The chain carries TRBV19 and TRBJ2-5; TRBD2 is a possible D gene (5 bases). V shed 5 bases and J shed 4 bases, with 11 bases lying between them. This CDR3 has 13 amino acids. Germline lookup yields CDR1 LNHDA and CDR2 SQIVND (reference sequence).

The J gene is TRBJ2-4, the V gene TRBV7-2; TRBD1 agrees at 8 bases. CDR1 SGHTA and CDR2 FQGNSA come from the germline V gene. V dropped 4 bases and J dropped 0; count of bases not matched to a gene: 2. CDR3 size: 15 residues. CDR3 sequence: CASSYGQGAKNIQYF. The CDR3 DNA reads as TGTGCCAGCAGCTACGGACAGGGAGCCAAAAACATTCAGTACTTC. Variable domain in full (rest from reference TRBV7-2 and TRBJ2-4): GAGVSQSPSNKVTEKGKDVELRCDPISGHTALYWYRQSLGQGLEFLIYFQGNSAPDKSGLPSDRFSAERTGGSVSTLTIQRTQQEDSAVYLCASSYGQGAKNIQYFGAGTRLSVL.

The J gene is TRBJ2-7, the V gene TRBV6-4; D may be TRBD1 (6 bases). V shed 5 bases and J shed 6 bases, with 20 bases lying between them. This CDR3 region has 15 residues. Germline V CDR1 and CDR2: MRHNA, SNTAGT. The CDR3 DNA is TGTGCCAGCAGTAGTAGGGGGACAAGTCCTTTCGAGCAGTACTTC. Its protein is CASSSRGTSPFEQYF.

Written as DNA, the CDR3 is TGTGCCAGCAGCGGCGGGGTGGCGGGTTTAGGCGCCCAAGAGACCCAGTACTTC. It is translated as CASSGGVAGLGAQETQYF. V and J are TRBV7-6 and TRBJ2-5; D might be TRBD2 (6 bases). This CDR3 contains 18 residues. The germline CDR1 and CDR2 sequences are SGHVS and FNYEAQ. Between the trimmed V and J ends, which lost 5 bases and 1 base, there was a span of 23 bases.